The source of this TCR beta chain is a study of shared clonotypes between healthy human individuals. Germline V CDR1 and CDR2: SGHKS, YYEKEE (reference sequence). V lost 4 bases and J 7 bases, leaving 9 bases between the germline ends. This CDR3 is built from 13 residues. Profiling relied on immunoSEQ multiplex PCR, and the TCRdb table lists in-frame clones only, not all of them. The sample lists about 960,000 clones, approximately 80% seen once, with approximately 1.5% in the top ten. V gene TRBV5-5 combines with J gene TRBJ1-6; tentatively, D is TRBD1 (5 bases). Source material: memory CD4+ T cells sorted from blood. Subset reported: CD45RA-negative fraction. The clonotype was recovered from a young man in good health. This CDR3 is CASSRDLNSPLHF. CDR3 coding DNA: TGTGCCAGCAGCCGGGACCTCAATTCACCCCTCCACTTT.